These 18 T cell receptor beta chains share one sample of origin, sequenced in a study of PD-1 blockade in classical Hodgkin lymphoma. Autologous stem cell transplantation was followed by relapse in every patient, and brentuximab vedotin exposure varied. Libraries were prepared by immunoSEQ multiplex PCR; TCRdb keeps only in-frame clonotypes and omits some of them. The data contain about 97,000 clones, approximately 83% of them singletons. The sample consisted of peripheral blood mononuclear cells (PBMCs), taken at baseline. The receptors stem from a human donor with classical Hodgkin lymphoma.

The chain has TRBV5-4 and TRBJ2-2; D possibly corresponds to TRBD2 (5 bases). Germline V gene sequence: CDR1 SGHNT, CDR2 YYREEE (reference sequence). The CDR3 is made up of 15 amino acids. Trimming removed 1 base at V and 1 base at J, with 8 bases between. The CDR3 DNA is TGTGCCAGCAGCTTGAAGACTAAGAACACCGGGGAGCTGTTTTTT. Residues: CASSLKTKNTGELFF.

With respect to this clone: Different DNA sequences within this sample yield the same CDR3. The chain recombines TRBV5-6 with TRBJ2-7, with unresolved D. V was cut by 0 bases and J by 2 bases, with 9 bases left in between. The CDR3 sequence is 14 residues long. CDR1 and CDR2 (germline): SGHDT, YYEEEE. In DNA, the CDR3 is TGTGCCAGCAGCTTGGTTGGGCGGCCCTACGAGCAGTACTTC. Amino acids: CASSLVGRPYEQYF. Full variable domain (missing parts from reference TRBV5-6 and TRBJ2-7): DAGVTQSPTHLIKTRGQQVTLRCSPKSGHDTVSWYQQALGQGPQFIFQYYEEEERQRGNFPDRFSGHQFPNYSSELNVNALLLGDSALYLCASSLVGRPYEQYFGPGTRLTVT.

The chain combines TRBV4-2 with TRBJ2-1, with 11 bases lining up with TRBD2. V shed 4 bases, J shed 6 bases, and the junction held 5 bases outside the gene matches. Per the germline V gene, CDR1 is LGHNA and CDR2 is YNFKEQ. The CDR3 is 15 residues long. The CDR3 sequence is CASSRGTSGSNEQFF. CDR3 in DNA: TGTGCCAGCAGCCGAGGGACTAGCGGAAGCAATGAGCAGTTCTTC.

This chain connects TRBV10-2 to TRBJ2-1; unclear D gene. Trimming left V 3 bases short and J 3 bases short, with 12 bases between. Germline V gene data show CDR1 as WSHSY and CDR2 as SAAADI. The CDR3 has 15 residues. The CDR3 here is CASSDPGSLYNEQFF. CDR3 coding DNA: TGCGCCAGCAGTGATCCCGGGTCCCTCTACAATGAGCAGTTCTTC.

The V and J genes are TRBV19 and TRBJ1-1; D is perhaps TRBD1 (6 bases). The CDR3 loop spans 14 amino acids. CDR1 and CDR2 (germline): LNHDA, SQIVND (reference sequence). Trimming took 3 bases from V and 5 from J, leaving 13 bases between them. CDR3 sequence: CASSISGEGTEAFF. CDR3 sequence (DNA): TGTGCCAGTAGTATCTCAGGGGAAGGGACTGAAGCTTTCTTT.

This rearrangement joins TRBV10-3 to TRBJ2-1; 8 positions agree with TRBD2. This CDR3 is built from 15 residues. CDR1 is ENHRY, CDR2 SYGVKD, per germline. V lost 7 bases to trimming and J lost 8 bases; unmatched junction nucleotides: 13. CDR3 bases: TGTGCCATCAAGCCGGAAGCGGGAGTAACCCATGAGCAGTTCTTC. It translates to CAIKPEAGVTHEQFF.

CDR3 in amino acids: CASSYSRSEQYF. The CDR3, as DNA: TGTGCCAGCAGTTACTCGAGATCCGAGCAGTACTTC. The rearrangement joins TRBV6-5 to TRBJ2-7; D call uncertain. This CDR3 spans 12 amino acids. The germline V gene encodes CDR1 MNHEY and CDR2 SVGAGI. V shed 0 bases and J shed 6 bases, with 6 bases lying between them.

V usage is TRBV5-1 and J usage is TRBJ1-5; 7 nucleotides align to TRBD1. The CDR3 consists of 13 residues. In germline, CDR1 is SGHRS, CDR2 YFSETQ. The ends lost 4 bases at V and 13 bases at J; junction bases unmatched: 11. CDR3 in amino acids: CASSAEGGGPQHF. In nucleotides, the CDR3 is TGCGCCAGCAGCGCCGAGGGAGGGGGCCCTCAGCATTTT.

The chain combines TRBV4-1 with TRBJ2-1; TRBD2 matches 9 bases. CDR1 is MGHRA and CDR2 is YSYEKL in the germline V gene. V trimming: 1 base; J trimming: 6 bases; junction bases outside the gene matches: 4. The CDR3 sequence is 15 residues long. The CDR3 is CASSQVAGVPNEQFF. The CDR3 coding sequence is TGCGCCAGCAGCCAAGTAGCGGGAGTACCCAATGAGCAGTTCTTC.

The rearrangement uses TRBV19 and TRBJ1-5; tentatively, D is TRBD1 (5 bases). CDR1 LNHDA and CDR2 SQIVND come from the germline V gene (reference sequence). V gave up 5 bases and J gave up 7 bases, with 15 bases separating them. This CDR3 has 14 residues. CDR3 region: CASSLRQLGQPQHF. The CDR3 nucleotides read TGTGCCAGTAGTCTAAGACAGCTCGGGCAGCCCCAGCATTTT.

This clone has more than one count but fewer than ten. In the same sample, other DNA sequences code for this CDR3. V and J are TRBV30 and TRBJ1-2; possibly TRBD1 for D (5 bases). Germline V lookup: CDR1 GTSNPN, CDR2 SVGIG (reference sequence). V was pared by 0 bases and J by 8 bases, with 10 bases between. This CDR3 comprises 12 residues. CDR3 nucleotide sequence: TGTGCCTGGAGTGTGGGGCCTGGGGGCTACACCTTC. Amino acid sequence: CAWSVGPGGYTF.

V gene TRBV9 combines with J gene TRBJ2-7; D might be TRBD2 (6 bases). CDR1 is SGDLS, CDR2 YYNGEE, per germline. Deletions cut 0 bases from V and 3 bases from J, with 13 bases between. CDR3 length: 15 residues. CDR3 in DNA: TGTGCCAGCAGCGTAGCCCCTAGCGAGATCTACGAGCAGTACTTC. Translating gives CASSVAPSEIYEQYF.

This clone showed up just a few times. The J gene is TRBJ1-2, the V gene TRBV30; TRBD1 aligns across 10 bases. The CDR3 length is 13 residues. Trimming removed 1 base from V and 6 bases from J; junction bases left unmatched: 2. CDR1 GTSNPN and CDR2 SVGIG come from the germline V gene (reference sequence). The CDR3 DNA is TGTGCCTGGAGTGCCGGGACAGGGGATGGCTACACCTTC. As protein: CAWSAGTGDGYTF.

This clone appeared once. The chain combines TRBV28 with TRBJ1-3, with no clear D. The ends were cut back, 3 bases at V and 4 bases at J, with 10 bases in the middle. The germline CDR1 and CDR2 sequences are MDHEN and SYDVKM. The CDR3 spans 14 residues. CDR3 loop: CASSLSGRGNTIYF. In nucleotides, the CDR3 is TGTGCCAGCAGTTTGTCCGGGAGGGGAAACACCATATATTTT.

The rearrangement links TRBV19 to TRBJ2-3; TRBD1 agrees at 9 bases. Per germline, CDR1 LNHDA and CDR2 SQIVND (reference sequence). This CDR3 has 15 residues. Trimming took 6 bases from V and 2 from J; bases not matched to a gene: 6. The CDR3 nucleotides are TGTGCCAGTAGAGGGGGACAGGGATACACAGATACGCAGTATTTT. Amino acid sequence: CASRGGQGYTDTQYF. Based on the CDR3 plus reference TRBV19 and TRBJ2-3, the full variable domain is DGGITQSPKYLFRKEGQNVTLSCEQNLNHDAMYWYRQDPGQGLRLIYYSQIVNDFQKGDIAEGYSVSREKKESFPLTVTSAQKNPTAFYLCASRGGQGYTDTQYFGPGTRLTVL.

The rearrangement links TRBV2 to TRBJ1-2; TRBD1 is a possible D gene (6 bases). Germline V gives CDR1 SNHLY, CDR2 FYNNEI. Trimming left V 6 bases short and J 3 bases short, with 14 bases between. There are 14 residues in the CDR3. The CDR3 here is CASRPPYRDYGYTF. Here the CDR3 DNA reads TGTGCCAGCAGACCTCCTTACAGGGACTATGGCTACACCTTC.

This chain connects TRBV28 to TRBJ2-1, with D unclear. V was clipped by 3 bases and J by 7 bases, with 4 bases between them. Germline loops: CDR1 MDHEN, CDR2 SYDVKM. The CDR3 loop spans 11 amino acids. DNA of the CDR3: TGTGCCAGCAGTTTCCTTAATGAGCAGTTCTTC. Translated: CASSFLNEQFF.

The V call is TRBV5-1, the J call TRBJ1-4; D is unclear. The CDR3 is 15 amino acids. Germline V CDR1 and CDR2: SGHRS, YFSETQ. V gave up 0 bases and J gave up 16 bases, with 22 bases separating them. DNA of the CDR3: TGCGCCAGCAGCTTGGGGTCTTATGGTTCATCGGGCCCGTTTTTT. Translated: CASSLGSYGSSGPFF.